The sequence of this TCR beta chain was determined in a study of CD8 T cells in Susac syndrome. Study-wide results and limits: Acknowledgment was made by the study that its TCR sequencing and HLA analysis involved a relatively small number of individuals.

Random hexamers primed reverse transcription of about 0.5 to 1 ug RNA. An immunoSEQ multiplex PCR amplified TCR beta CDR3 over 54 Vbeta and 13 Jbeta. TCRdb processed the immunoSEQ multiplex PCR reads anew with MiXCR; each CDR3 protein has one entry. The sample carries around 130,000 distinct CDR3 sequences, more than 75% recorded once. High-throughput TCR beta sequencing covered peripheral CD8+ and CD4+ T cells. The multiple sclerosis controls were treatment-naive patients, and their relapsing-remitting disease was stable or active. The CDR3 loop spans 13 amino acids. In germline, CDR1 is MDHEN, CDR2 SYDVKM. V was clipped by 4 bases and J by 6 bases; unmatched bases: 3. A word on this clonotype: Antigen: not known.

Sequencing was done on a sample of CD8+ T cells from PBMCs. J is TRBJ1-1 and V is TRBV28; 9 bases agree with TRBD1. This receptor was taken from a human donor with multiple sclerosis. The CDR3 DNA sequence: TGTGCCAGCAGTTCAACAGGGGGCCCTGAAGCTTTCTTT. Protein: CASSSTGGPEAFF.